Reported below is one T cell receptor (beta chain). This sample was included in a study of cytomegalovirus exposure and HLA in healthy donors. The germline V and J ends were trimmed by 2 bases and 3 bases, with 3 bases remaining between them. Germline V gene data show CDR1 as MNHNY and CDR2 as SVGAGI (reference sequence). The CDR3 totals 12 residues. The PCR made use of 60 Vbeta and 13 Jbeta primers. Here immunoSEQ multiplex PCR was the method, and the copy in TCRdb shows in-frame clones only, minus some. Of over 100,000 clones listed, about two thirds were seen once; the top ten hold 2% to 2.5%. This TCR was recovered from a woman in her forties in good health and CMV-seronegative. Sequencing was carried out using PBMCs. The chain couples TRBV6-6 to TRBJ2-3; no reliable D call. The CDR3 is CASSYLTDTQYF. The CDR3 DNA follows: TGTGCCAGCAGTTACCTGACAGATACGCAGTATTTT.